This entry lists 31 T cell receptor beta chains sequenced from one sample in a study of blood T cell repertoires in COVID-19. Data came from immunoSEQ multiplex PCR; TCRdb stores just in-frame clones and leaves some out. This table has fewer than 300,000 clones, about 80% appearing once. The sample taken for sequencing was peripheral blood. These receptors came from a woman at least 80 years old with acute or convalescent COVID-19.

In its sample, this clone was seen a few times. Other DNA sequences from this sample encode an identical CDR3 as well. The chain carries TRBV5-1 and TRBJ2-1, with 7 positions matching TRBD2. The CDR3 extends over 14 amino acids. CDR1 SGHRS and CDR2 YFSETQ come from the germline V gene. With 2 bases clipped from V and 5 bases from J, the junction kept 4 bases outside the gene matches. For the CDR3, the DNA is TGCGCCAGCAGCTTAGGGGACTACAACAATGAGCAGTTCTTC. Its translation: CASSLGDYNNEQFF.

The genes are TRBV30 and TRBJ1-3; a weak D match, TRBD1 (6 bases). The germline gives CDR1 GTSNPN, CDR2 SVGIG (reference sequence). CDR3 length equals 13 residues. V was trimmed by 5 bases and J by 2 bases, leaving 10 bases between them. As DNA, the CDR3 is TGTGCCTGGGGGAACAGGGCTGGAAACACCATATATTTT. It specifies CAWGNRAGNTIYF.

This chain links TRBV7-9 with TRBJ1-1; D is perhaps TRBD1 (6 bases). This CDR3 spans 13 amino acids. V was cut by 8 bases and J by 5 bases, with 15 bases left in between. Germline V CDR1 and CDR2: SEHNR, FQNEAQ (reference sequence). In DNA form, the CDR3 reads TGTGCCAGCGCGACGGACAGTTGGACTGAAGCTTTCTTT. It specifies CASATDSWTEAFF.

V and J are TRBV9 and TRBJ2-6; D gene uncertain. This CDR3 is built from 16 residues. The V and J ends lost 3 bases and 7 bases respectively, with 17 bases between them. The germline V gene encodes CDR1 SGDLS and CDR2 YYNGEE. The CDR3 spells CASSANPQLQANVLTF. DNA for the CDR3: TGTGCCAGCAGCGCAAACCCTCAGTTACAAGCCAACGTCCTGACTTTC.

The CDR3 region is CASSENGQSFYGYTF. The CDR3 DNA sequence: TGTGCCAGCAGTGAAAATGGGCAGAGTTTCTATGGCTACACCTTC. The chain uses TRBV6-1 and TRBJ1-2; no reliable D call. The CDR3 loop spans 15 amino acids. The V and J ends lost 2 bases and 4 bases respectively, with 14 bases between them. Germline CDR1 MNHNS, CDR2 SASEGT.

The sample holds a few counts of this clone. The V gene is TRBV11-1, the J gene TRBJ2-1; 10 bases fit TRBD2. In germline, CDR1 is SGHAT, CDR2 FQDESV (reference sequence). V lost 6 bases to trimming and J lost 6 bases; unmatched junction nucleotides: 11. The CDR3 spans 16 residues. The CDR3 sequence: CASSTSAGGPVNEQFF. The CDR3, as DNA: TGTGCCAGCAGTACCTCAGCGGGGGGGCCGGTCAATGAGCAGTTCTTC.

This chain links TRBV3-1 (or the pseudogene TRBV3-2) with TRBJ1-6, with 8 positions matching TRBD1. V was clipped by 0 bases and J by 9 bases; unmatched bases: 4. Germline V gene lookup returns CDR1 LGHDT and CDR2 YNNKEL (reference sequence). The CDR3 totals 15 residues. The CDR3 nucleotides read TGTGCCAGCAGCCAAGAAGGCAGGGGGCGTTCACCCCTCCACTTT. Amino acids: CASSQEGRGRSPLHF.

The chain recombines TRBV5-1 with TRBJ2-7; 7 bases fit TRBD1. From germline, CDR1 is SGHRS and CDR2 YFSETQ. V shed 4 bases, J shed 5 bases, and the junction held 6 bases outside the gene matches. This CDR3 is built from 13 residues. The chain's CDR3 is CASSVQDRDEQYF. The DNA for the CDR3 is TGCGCCAGCAGCGTACAAGACAGGGACGAGCAGTACTTC.

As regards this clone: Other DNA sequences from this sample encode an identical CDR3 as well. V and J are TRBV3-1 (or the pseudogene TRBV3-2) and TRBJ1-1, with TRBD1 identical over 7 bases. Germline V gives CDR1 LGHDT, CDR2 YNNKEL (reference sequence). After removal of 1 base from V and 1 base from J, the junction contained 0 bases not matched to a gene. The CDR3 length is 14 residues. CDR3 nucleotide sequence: TGTGCCAGCAGCCAAGGGACAGGGAACACTGAAGCTTTCTTT. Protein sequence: CASSQGTGNTEAFF.

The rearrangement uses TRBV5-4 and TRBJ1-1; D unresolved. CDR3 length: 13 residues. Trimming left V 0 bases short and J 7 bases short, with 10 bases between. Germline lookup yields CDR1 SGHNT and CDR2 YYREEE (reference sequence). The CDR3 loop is CASSLASQNEAFF. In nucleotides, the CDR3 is TGTGCCAGCAGCTTGGCCTCCCAGAATGAAGCTTTCTTT.

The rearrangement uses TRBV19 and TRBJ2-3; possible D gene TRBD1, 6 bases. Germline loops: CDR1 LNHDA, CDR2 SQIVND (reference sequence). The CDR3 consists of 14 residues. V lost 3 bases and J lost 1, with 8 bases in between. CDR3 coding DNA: TGTGCCAGTAGTATCAAGGGGGGCACAGATACGCAGTATTTT. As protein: CASSIKGGTDTQYF.

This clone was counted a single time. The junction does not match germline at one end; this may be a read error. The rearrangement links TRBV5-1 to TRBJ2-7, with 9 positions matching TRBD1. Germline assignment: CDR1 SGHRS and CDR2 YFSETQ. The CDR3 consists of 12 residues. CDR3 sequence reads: CASSLSGTGLHF. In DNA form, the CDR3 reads TGCGCCAGCAGCTTATCCGGGACAGGGTTGCACTTC.

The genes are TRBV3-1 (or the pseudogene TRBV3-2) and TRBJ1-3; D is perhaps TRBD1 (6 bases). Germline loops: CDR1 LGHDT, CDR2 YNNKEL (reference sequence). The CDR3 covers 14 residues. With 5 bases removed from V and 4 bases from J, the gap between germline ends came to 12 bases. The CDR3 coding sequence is TGTGCCAGCAGCATCAGGGGTTCCGGAAACACCATATATTTT. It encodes CASSIRGSGNTIYF.

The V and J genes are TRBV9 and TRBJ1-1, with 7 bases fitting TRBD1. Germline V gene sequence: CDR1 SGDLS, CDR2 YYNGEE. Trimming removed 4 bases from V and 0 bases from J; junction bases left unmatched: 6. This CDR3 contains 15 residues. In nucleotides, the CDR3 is TGTGCCAGCAGCCCTAGACAGGGAGTGAACACTGAAGCTTTCTTT. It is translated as CASSPRQGVNTEAFF.

The DNA of the CDR3 is TGCAGTGCTAGTCTGTCCGCTAGCGGGTCCCAAGGTGAGCAGTTCTTC. Encoded protein: CSASLSASGSQGEQFF. The chain is built from TRBV20-1 and TRBJ2-1, with TRBD2 matching over 8 bases. The CDR3 consists of 16 residues. CDR1 is DFQATT, CDR2 SNEGSKA, per germline (reference sequence). J was trimmed by 9 bases and V by 3 bases; bases with no gene match: 16.

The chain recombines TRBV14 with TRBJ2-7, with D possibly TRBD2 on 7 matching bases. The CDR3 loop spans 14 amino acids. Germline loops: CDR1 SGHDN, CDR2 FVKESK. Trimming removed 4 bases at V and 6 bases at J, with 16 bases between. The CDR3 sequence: CASSPRLGGAEQYF. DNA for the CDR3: TGTGCCAGCAGCCCCCGACTAGGGGGGGCCGAGCAGTACTTC.

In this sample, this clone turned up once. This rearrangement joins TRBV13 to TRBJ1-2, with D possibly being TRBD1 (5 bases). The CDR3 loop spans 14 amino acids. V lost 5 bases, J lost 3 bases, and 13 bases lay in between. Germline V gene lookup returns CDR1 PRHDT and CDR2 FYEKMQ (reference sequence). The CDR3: CASSTRQTHYGYTF. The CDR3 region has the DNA TGTGCCAGCAGCACTCGACAGACCCACTATGGCTACACCTTC.

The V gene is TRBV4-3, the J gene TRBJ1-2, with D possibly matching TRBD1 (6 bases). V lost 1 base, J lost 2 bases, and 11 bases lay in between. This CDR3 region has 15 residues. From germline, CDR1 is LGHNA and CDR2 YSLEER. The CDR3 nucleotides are TGCGCCAGCAGCCAAGTGGGACACCTAAACTATGGCTACACCTTC. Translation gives CASSQVGHLNYGYTF.

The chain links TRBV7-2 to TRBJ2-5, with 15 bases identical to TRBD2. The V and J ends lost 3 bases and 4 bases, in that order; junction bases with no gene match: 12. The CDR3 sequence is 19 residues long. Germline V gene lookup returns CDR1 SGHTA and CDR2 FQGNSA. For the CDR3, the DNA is TGTGCCAGCAGCTTTCGAGGCCGGACTAGCGGGGGGGCGGTAGAGACCCAGTACTTC. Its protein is CASSFRGRTSGGAVETQYF.

CDR3 nucleotides: TGTGCCAGCAGTGGACGGGCTAATGAAAAACTGTTTTTT. It encodes CASSGRANEKLFF. The chain employs TRBV2 and TRBJ1-4; no reliable D call. V lost 4 bases and J 3 bases, leaving 6 bases between the germline ends. Looked up from germline, CDR1 is SNHLY and CDR2 is FYNNEI. The CDR3 totals 13 residues.

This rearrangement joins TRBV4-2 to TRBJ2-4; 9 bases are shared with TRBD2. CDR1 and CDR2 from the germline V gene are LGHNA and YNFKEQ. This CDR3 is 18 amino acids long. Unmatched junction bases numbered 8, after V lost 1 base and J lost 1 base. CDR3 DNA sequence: TGTGCCAGCAGCCAAGGCGCCGGGACTAGCAGTGCCAAAAACATTCAGTACTTC. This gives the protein CASSQGAGTSSAKNIQYF.

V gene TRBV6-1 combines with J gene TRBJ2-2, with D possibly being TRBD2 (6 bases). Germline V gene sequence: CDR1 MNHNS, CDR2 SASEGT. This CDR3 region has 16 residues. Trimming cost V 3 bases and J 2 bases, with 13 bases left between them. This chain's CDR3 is CASSDAGTHNTGELFF. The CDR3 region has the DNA TGTGCCAGCAGTGACGCCGGGACTCATAACACCGGGGAGCTGTTTTTT.

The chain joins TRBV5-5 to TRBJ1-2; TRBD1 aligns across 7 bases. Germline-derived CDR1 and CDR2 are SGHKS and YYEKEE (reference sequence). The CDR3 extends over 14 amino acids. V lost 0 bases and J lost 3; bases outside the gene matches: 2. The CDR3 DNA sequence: TGTGCCAGCAGCTTGGCCACAGGGGACTATGGCTACACCTTC. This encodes CASSLATGDYGYTF.

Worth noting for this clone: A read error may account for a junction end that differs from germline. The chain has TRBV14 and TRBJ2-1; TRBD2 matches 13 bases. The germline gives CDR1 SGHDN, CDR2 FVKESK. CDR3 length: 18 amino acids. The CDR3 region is CASSQGPPGLAGVSSRVF. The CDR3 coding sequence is TGTGCCAGCAGCCAAGGGCCCCCTGGACTAGCGGGAGTAAGCTCCAGGGTCTTC. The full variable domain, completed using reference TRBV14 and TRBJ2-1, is EAGVTQFPSHSVIEKGQTVTLRCDPISGHDNLYWYRRVMGKEIKFLLHFVKESKQDESGMPNNRFLAERTGGTYSTLKVQPAELEDSGVYFCASSQGPPGLAGVSSRVFGPGTRLTVL.

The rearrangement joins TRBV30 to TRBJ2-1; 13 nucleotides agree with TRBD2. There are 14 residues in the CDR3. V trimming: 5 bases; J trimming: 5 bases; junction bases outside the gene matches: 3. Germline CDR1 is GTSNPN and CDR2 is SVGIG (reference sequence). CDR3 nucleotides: TGTGCCTGGGCCGGGACTAGCGGGAACAATGAGCAGTTCTTC. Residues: CAWAGTSGNNEQFF.

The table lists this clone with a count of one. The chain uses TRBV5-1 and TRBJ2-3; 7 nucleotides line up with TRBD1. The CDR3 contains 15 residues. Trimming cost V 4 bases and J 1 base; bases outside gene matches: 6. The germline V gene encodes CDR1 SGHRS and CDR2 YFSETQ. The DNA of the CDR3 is TGCGCCAGCAGCCTACAGGGGTTAGGCACAGATACGCAGTATTTT. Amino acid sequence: CASSLQGLGTDTQYF.

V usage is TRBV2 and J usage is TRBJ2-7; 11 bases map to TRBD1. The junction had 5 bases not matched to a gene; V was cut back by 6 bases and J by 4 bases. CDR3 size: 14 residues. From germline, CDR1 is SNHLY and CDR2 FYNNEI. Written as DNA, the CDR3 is TGTGCCAGCAGGGGGACAGGGGGTGGTTACGAGCAGTACTTC. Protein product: CASRGTGGGYEQYF.

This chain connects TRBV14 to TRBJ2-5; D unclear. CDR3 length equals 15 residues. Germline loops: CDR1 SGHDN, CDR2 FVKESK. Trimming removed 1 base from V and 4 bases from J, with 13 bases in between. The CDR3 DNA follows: TGTGCCAGCAGCCAAGTTTTCGCTAGAGGAGAGACCCAGTACTTC. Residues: CASSQVFARGETQYF.

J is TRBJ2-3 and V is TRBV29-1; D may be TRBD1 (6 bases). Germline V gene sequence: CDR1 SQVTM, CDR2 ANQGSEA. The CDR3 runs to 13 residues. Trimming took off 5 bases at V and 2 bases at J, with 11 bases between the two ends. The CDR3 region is CSVSGGSTDTQYF. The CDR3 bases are TGCAGCGTTTCTGGGGGCTCCACAGATACGCAGTATTTT.

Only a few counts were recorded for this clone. This CDR3 reads CSVDGTGKYGYTF. The CDR3 DNA follows: TGCAGCGTTGACGGGACAGGGAAATATGGCTACACCTTC. The V and J genes are TRBV29-1 and TRBJ1-2; 9 bases align to TRBD1. In germline, CDR1 is SQVTM, CDR2 ANQGSEA. The CDR3 length is 13 residues. Trimming took 3 bases from V and 5 from J; bases not matched to a gene: 4.

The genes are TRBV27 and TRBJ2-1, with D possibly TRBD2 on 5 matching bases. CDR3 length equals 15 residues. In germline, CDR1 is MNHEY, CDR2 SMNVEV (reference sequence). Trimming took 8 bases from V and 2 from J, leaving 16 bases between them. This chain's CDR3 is CASRSTAGPYNEQFF. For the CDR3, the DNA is TGTGCCAGCCGCTCTACGGCGGGCCCCTACAATGAGCAGTTCTTC.